This T cell receptor beta chain was captured by sequencing in a study of cytomegalovirus exposure and HLA in healthy donors. The junction had 9 bases not matched to a gene; V was cut back by 4 bases and J by 6 bases. The CDR3 spans 15 residues. The germline V gene encodes CDR1 MNHEY and CDR2 SMNVEV (reference sequence). General study findings and limits: Serostatus for CMV was the only available immune exposure information.

A note on this clone: Its antigen is not identified.

Primers: 60 Vbeta forward and 13 Jbeta reverse. Profiling relied on immunoSEQ multiplex PCR, and the TCRdb table lists in-frame clones only, not all of them. The table shows 95,000 to 150,000 clones, with about three fifths occurring only once. The chain recombines TRBV27 with TRBJ2-7, with TRBD2 matching 10 bases. This TCR was recovered from a middle-aged woman in good health and CMV-seropositive. The sample was PBMCs. CDR3 bases: TGTGCCAGCAGTTCCCTCGCTAGCGGGAGATCCGAGCAGTACTTC. Translation: CASSSLASGRSEQYF.